This T cell receptor beta chain was found in a study of regulatory and conventional T cells in RAG deficiency. Of note for this clone: The target antigen is unknown.

Repertoires were generated with immunoSEQ multiplex PCR, while TCRdb's copy carries only in-frame clones and drops some. The sample carries roughly 29,000 clones, under 95% recorded once. The sorted regulatory T cells were CD4+, CD25-high and CD127-low, with genomic DNA sequenced. Notes on the study in general: Omenn patients showed >90% Treg-Tconv overlap and shorter CDR3 lengths. Omenn syndrome and CID/AS patients had approximately 100-fold fewer unique Treg TCR beta sequences, versus approximately 9.6-fold elsewhere.

Another study also made use of these data, one on regulatory T cells. That study adds: Primers: 52 TRBV forward and 13 TRBJ reverse.

The sequence was collected from a human donor in good health. The source material was Tregs sorted from blood.

As DNA, the CDR3 is TGCAGCGTTCGGGGCAGTGAAAAACTGTTTTTT. Its translation: CSVRGSEKLFF. The chain joins TRBV29-1 to TRBJ1-4; tentative D call: TRBD1 (5 bases). Looked up from germline, CDR1 is SQVTM and CDR2 is ANQGSEA. The CDR3 is 11 residues long. Trimming cost V 5 bases and J 7 bases, with 8 bases left between them. The entire variable domain, with the rest obtained from reference TRBV29-1 and TRBJ1-4, is as follows: SAVISQKPSRDICQRGTSLTIQCQVDSQVTMMFWYRQQPGQSLTLIATANQGSEATYESGFVIDKFPISRPNLTFSTLTVSNMSPEDSSIYLCSVRGSEKLFFGSGTQLSVL.